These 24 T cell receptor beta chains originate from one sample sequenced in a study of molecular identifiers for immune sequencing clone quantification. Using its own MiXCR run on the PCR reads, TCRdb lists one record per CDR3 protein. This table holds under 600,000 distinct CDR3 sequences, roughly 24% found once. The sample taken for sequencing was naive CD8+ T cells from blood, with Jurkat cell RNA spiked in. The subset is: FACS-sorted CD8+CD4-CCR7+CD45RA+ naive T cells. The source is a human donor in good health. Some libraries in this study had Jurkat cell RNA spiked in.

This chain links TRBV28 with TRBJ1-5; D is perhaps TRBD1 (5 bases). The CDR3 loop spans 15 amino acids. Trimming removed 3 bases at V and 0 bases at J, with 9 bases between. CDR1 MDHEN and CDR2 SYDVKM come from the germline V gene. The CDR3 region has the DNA TGTGCCAGCAGTTTCAGGGTGGATAGCAATCAGCCCCAGCATTTT. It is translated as CASSFRVDSNQPQHF.

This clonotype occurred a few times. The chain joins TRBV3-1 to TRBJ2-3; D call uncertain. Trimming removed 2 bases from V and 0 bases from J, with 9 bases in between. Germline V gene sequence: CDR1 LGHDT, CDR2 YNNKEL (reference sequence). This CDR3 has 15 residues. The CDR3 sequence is CASSQWISSTDTQYF. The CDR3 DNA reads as TGTGCCAGCAGCCAATGGATTTCCAGCACAGATACGCAGTATTTT.

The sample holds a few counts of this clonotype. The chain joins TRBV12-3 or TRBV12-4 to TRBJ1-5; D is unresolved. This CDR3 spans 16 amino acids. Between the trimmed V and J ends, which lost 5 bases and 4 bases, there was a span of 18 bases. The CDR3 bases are TGTGCCAGCAGTCCAAAGGTCGTGTGGGGAAATCAGCCCCAGCATTTT. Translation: CASSPKVVWGNQPQHF.

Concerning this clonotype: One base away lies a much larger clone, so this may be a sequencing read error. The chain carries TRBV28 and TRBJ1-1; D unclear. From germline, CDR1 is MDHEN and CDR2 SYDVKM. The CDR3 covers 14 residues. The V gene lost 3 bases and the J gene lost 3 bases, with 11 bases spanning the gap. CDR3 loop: CASSFLGLDTEAFF. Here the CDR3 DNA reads TGTGCCAGCAGTTTTTTGGGATTGGACACTGAAGCTTTCTTT.

DNA for the CDR3: TGTGCCACCGAAGGACAGGGGGCGTCCTACGAGCAGTACTTC. Amino acid sequence: CATEGQGASYEQYF. The chain recombines TRBV6-2 or TRBV6-3 with TRBJ2-7, with 11 bases that match TRBD1. Germline V lookup: CDR1 MNHEY, CDR2 SVGEGT. Trimming at V came to 10 bases and at J to 1 base, leaving 6 bases not matched to a gene. This CDR3 has 14 residues.

CDR3 residues: CSARASGRVEQYF. The CDR3 DNA sequence: TGCAGTGCTAGGGCCAGCGGGAGGGTCGAGCAGTACTTC. The chain employs TRBV20-1 and TRBJ2-7; 10 nucleotides match TRBD2. The germline CDR1 and CDR2 sequences are DFQATT and SNEGSKA (reference sequence). This CDR3 spans 13 amino acids. V shed 3 bases and J 6 bases; nucleotides not matched to a gene: 5.

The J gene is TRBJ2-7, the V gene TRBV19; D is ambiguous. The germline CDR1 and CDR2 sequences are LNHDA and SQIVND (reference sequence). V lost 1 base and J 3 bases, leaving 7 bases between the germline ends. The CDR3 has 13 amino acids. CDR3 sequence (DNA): TGTGCCAGTAGTATAGGACCACACTACGAGCAGTACTTC. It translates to CASSIGPHYEQYF.

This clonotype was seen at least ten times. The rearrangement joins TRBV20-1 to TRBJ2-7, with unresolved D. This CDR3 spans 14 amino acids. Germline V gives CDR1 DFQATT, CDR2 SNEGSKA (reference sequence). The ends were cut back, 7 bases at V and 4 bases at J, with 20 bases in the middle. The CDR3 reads CSGLEPENQYEQYF. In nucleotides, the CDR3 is TGCAGTGGGCTAGAGCCAGAGAACCAGTACGAGCAGTACTTC.

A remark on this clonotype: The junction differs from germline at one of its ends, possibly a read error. CDR3 amino acids: CSAGEAGEAETQYF. Here the CDR3 DNA reads TGCAGTGCTGGAGAGGCGGGAGAGGCGGAGACCCAGTACTTC. The chain is built from TRBV20-1 and TRBJ2-5; 7 positions match TRBD2. This CDR3 has 14 residues. The germline gives CDR1 DFQATT, CDR2 SNEGSKA (reference sequence).

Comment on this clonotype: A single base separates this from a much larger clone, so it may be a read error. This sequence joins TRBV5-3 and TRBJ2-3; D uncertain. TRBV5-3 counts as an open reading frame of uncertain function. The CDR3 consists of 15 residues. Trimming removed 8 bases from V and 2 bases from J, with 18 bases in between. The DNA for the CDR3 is TGTGCCAGCAGCGCCAATAGAACTATCACAGATACGCAGTATTTT. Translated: CASSANRTITDTQYF.

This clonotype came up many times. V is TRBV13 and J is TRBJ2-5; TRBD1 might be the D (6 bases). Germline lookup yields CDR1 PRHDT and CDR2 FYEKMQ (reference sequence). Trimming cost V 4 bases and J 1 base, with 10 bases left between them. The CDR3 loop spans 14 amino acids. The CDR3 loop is CASSSEGGQETQYF. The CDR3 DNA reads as TGTGCCAGCAGCTCCGAAGGGGGCCAAGAGACCCAGTACTTC.

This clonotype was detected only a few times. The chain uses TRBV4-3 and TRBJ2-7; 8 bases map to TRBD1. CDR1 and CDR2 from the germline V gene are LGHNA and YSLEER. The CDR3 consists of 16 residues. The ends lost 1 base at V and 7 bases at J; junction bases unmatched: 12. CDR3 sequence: CASSQATGGPSREQYF. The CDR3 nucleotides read TGCGCCAGCAGCCAAGCTACAGGGGGTCCTTCGCGGGAGCAGTACTTC.

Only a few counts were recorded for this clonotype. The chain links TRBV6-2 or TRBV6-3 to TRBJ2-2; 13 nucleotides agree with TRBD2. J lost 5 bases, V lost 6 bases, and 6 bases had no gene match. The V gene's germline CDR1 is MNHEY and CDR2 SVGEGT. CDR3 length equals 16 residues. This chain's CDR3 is CASSRTTSGRTGELFF. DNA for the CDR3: TGTGCCAGCAGCCGTACGACTAGCGGGAGGACCGGGGAGCTGTTTTTT.

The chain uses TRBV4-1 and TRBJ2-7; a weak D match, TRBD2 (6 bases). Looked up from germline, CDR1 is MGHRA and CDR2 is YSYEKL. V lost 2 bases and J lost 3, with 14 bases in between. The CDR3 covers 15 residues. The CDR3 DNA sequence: TGCGCCAGCAGCCAAACCGCGGGGTCCTTCTACGAGCAGTACTTC. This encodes CASSQTAGSFYEQYF.

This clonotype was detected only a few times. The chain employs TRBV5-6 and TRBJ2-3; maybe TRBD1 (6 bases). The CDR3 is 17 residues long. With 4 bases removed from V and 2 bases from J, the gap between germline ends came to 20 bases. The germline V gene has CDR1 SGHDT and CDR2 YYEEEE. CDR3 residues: CASSPYYRDISTDTQYF. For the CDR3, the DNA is TGTGCCAGCAGCCCCTACTACCGGGACATCTCCACAGATACGCAGTATTTT.

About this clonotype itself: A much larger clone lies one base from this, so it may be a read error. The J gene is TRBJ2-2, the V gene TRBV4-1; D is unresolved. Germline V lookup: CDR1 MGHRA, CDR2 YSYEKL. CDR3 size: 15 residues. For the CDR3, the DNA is TGCGCCAGCGGATGGGGTGTCCCGAAAACCGGGGAGCTGTTTTTT. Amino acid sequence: CASGWGVPKTGELFF.

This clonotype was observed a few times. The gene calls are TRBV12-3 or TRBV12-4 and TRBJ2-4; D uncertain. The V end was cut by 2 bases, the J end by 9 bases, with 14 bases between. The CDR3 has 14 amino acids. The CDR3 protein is CASSLPSLRGIQYF. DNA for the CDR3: TGTGCCAGCAGTTTACCTAGTCTCCGCGGCATTCAGTACTTC.

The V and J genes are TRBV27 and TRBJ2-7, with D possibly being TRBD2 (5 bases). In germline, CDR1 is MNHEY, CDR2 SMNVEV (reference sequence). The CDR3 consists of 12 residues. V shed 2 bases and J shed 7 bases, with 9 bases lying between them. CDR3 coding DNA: TGTGCCAGCAGTTTACACGGAGGAGAGCAGTACTTC. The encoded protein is CASSLHGGEQYF.

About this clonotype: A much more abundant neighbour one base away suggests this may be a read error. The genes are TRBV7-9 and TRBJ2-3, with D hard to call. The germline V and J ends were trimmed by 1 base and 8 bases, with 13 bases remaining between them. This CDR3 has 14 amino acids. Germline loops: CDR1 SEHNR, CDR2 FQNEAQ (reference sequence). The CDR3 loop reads CASSLVLMGSTQYF. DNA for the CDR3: TGTGCCAGCAGCTTAGTACTTATGGGAAGTACGCAGTATTTT.

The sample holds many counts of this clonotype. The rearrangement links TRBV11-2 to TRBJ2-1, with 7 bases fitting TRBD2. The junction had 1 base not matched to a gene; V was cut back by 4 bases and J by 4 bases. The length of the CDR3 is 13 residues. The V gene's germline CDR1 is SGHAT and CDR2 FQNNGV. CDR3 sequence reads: CASSSSGYNEQFF. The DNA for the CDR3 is TGTGCCAGCAGCTCTAGCGGATACAATGAGCAGTTCTTC.

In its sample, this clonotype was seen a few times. CDR3 amino acids: CASSLGAGGPYNEQFF. The CDR3, as DNA: TGTGCCAGCAGCTTGGGAGCGGGAGGGCCCTACAATGAGCAGTTCTTC. The chain uses TRBV13 and TRBJ2-1, with 10 bases lining up with TRBD2. Germline assignment: CDR1 PRHDT and CDR2 FYEKMQ (reference sequence). V lost 3 bases and J lost 2; bases outside the gene matches: 4. There are 16 residues in the CDR3.

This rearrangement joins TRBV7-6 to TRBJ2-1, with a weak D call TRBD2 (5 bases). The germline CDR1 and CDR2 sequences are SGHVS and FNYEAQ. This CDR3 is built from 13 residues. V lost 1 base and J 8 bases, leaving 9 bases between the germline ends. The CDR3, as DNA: TGTGCCAGCAGCTTAGTTCTAGCCTATGAGCAGTTCTTC. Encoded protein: CASSLVLAYEQFF.

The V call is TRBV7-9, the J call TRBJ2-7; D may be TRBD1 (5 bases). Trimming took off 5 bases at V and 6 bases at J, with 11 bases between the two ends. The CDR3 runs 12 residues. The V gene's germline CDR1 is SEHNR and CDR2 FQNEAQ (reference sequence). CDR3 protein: CASSPRVGEQYF. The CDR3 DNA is TGTGCCAGCAGCCCCAGGGTGGGCGAGCAGTACTTC.

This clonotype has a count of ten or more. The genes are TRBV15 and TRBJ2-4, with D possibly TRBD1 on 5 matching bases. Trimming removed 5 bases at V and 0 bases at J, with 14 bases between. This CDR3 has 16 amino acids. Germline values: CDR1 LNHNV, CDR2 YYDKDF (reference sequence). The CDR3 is CATSRDRNLAKNIQYF. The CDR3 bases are TGTGCCACCAGCCGCGACAGAAATCTAGCCAAAAACATTCAGTACTTC.